This paragraph covers one T cell receptor (beta chain) sequence. Its antigen is unknown. J lost 7 bases, V lost 6 bases, and 4 bases had no gene match. CDR1 and CDR2 from the germline V gene are SGDLS and YYNGEE. The CDR3 is 12 residues long. This specimen comes from a study of beta chain features in type 1 diabetes. Study at large: Cell yields, gender and age were similar in healthy donors and patients.

Study outcomes and limitations: Compared to healthy donors, patients appeared to have naive, central memory and Treg TCRB repertoires that were more alike.

Sequencing targeted expressed TCRB transcripts, as all isolated RNA had been reverse transcribed. Each sample of naive, central memory or regulatory T cells had, on average, approximately 3.5 million reads. Using immunoSEQ multiplex PCR, the repertoire was profiled, and TCRdb retains in-frame clones only, with some absent. The repertoire holds under 400,000 clones, with about 19% as singletons. This sequence joins TRBV9 and TRBJ1-2, with TRBD1 matching 9 bases. This TCR came from a woman between 18 and 29 years old in good health. The sample consisted of naive CD4+ T cells from blood. CDR3 nucleotide sequence: TGTGCCAGCAAACGGACAGGGGTTGGCTACACCTTC. This translates into CASKRTGVGYTF. The variable domain in full, with the rest retrieved from reference TRBV9 and TRBJ1-2, is DSGVTQTPKHLITATGQRVTLRCSPRSGDLSVYWYQQSLDQGLQFLIQYYNGEERAKGNILERFSAQQFPDLHSELNLSSLELGDSALYFCASKRTGVGYTFGSGTRLTVV.